This T cell receptor (beta chain) was identified during a study of cytomegalovirus exposure and HLA in healthy donors. Background on the study: The Caucasian-associated ancestry cluster contained 81% of the approximately 410 genotyped donors.

The ends lost 3 bases at V and 5 bases at J; junction bases unmatched: 12. This CDR3 comprises 17 residues. The germline V gene encodes CDR1 MGHDK and CDR2 SYGVNS. 13 Jbeta primers and 60 Vbeta primers were used for the PCR. Here immunoSEQ multiplex PCR was the method, and the copy in TCRdb shows in-frame clones only, minus some. Of 150,000 or so clones in the sample, about three quarters were seen once. Study-level results: Highly shared sequence variants in one cluster were likely a sequencing artifact. Listed as cytomegalovirus-associated were 150 to 200 TCR beta chains.

Note on this clone: The antigen remains undetermined.

The source is a man in his forties in good health and CMV-seropositive. V gene TRBV25-1 combines with J gene TRBJ1-1; 10 nucleotides align to TRBD1. Sequences were obtained from PBMCs. The CDR3 loop is CASSDPRGDRGRTEAFF. CDR3 sequence (DNA): TGTGCCAGCAGTGATCCCCGGGGGGACAGGGGTAGGACTGAAGCTTTCTTT.